This T cell receptor beta chain was found in a study of blood T cells in healthy people across ages. Then a second PCR, running roughly 6 to 11 cycles, was carried out with a sample-barcoded 5' primer and a J-beta primer mix. All cDNA molecules were each tagged by a template-switch adaptor with 12 random nucleotides. Via MiXCR, TCRdb re-called the 5' RACE reads, giving one row per CDR3 protein. The sample consists of over 450,000 distinct CDR3 sequences, under 30% of them appearing once. The data also belong to a second study, concerning T cells of mothers and their children. That paper notes: Sample barcodes and 2-4 random nucleotides were added by the M1S primer of the second PCR. Related mother-child pairs shared slightly more overlap than unrelated pairs, but the difference was non-significant.

The material sequenced was blood. The TCR sequence derives from a boy aged 5-17 years in good health.

The CDR3 DNA sequence: TGCGCCAGCAGACCTAAAAAGAGGTATTTT. Translated: CASRPKKRYF. The genes are TRBV5-1 and TRBJ2-3; D ambiguous. The CDR3 is 10 amino acids. Germline V gene data show CDR1 as SGHRS and CDR2 as YFSETQ. Deletions cut 5 bases from V and 14 bases from J, with 12 bases between.